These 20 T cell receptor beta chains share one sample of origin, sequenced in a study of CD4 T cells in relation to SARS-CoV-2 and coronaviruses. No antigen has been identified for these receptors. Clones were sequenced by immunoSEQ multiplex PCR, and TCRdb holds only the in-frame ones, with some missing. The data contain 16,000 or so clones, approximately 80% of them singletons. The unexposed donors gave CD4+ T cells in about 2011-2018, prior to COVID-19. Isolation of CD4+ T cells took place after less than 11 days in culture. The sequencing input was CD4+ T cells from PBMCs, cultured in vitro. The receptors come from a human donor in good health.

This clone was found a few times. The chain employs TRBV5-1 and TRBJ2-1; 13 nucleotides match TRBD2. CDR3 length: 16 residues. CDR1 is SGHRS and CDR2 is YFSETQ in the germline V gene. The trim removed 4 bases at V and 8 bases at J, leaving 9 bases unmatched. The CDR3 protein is CASSHRTSGSKDEQFF. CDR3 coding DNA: TGCGCCAGCAGCCACAGGACTAGCGGGAGCAAGGATGAGCAGTTCTTC.

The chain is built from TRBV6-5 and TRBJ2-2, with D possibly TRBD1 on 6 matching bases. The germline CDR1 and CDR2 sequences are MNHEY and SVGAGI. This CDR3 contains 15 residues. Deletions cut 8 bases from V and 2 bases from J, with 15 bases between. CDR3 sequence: CASQFRGFNTGELFF. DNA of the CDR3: TGTGCCAGCCAATTTAGGGGGTTCAACACCGGGGAGCTGTTTTTT.

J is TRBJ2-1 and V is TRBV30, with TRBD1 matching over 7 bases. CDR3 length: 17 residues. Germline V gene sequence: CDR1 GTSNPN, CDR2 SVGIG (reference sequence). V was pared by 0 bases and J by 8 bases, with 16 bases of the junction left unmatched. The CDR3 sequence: CAWSVYLLNRQGHEQFF. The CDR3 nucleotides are TGTGCCTGGAGTGTATATCTTCTTAATAGACAGGGCCATGAGCAGTTCTTC. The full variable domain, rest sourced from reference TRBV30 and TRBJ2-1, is SQTIHQWPATLVQPVGSPLSLECTVEGTSNPNLYWYRQAAGRGLQLLFYSVGIGQISSEVPQNLSASRPQDRQFILSSKKLLLSDSGFYLCAWSVYLLNRQGHEQFFGPGTRLTVL.

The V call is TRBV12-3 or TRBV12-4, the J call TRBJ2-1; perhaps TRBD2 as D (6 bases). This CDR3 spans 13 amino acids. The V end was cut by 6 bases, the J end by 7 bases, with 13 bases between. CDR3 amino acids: CASRISGPNEQFF. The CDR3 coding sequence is TGTGCCAGCAGGATTAGCGGTCCTAATGAGCAGTTCTTC.

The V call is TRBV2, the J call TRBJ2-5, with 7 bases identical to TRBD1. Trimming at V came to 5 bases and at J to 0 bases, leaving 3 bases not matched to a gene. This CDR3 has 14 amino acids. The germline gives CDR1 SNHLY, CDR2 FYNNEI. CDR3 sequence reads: CASSQDRNQETQYF. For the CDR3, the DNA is TGTGCCAGCAGTCAGGACAGGAACCAAGAGACCCAGTACTTC.

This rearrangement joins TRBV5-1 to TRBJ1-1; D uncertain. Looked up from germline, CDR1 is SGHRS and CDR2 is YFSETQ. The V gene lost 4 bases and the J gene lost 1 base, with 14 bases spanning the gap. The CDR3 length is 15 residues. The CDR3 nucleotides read TGCGCCAGCAGCAACTCCGGTCGGCAGAACACTGAAGCTTTCTTT. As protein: CASSNSGRQNTEAFF.

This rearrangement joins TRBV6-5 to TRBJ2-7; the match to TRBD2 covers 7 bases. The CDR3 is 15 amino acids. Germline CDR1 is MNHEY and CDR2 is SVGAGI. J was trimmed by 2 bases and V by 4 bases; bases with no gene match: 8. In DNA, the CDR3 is TGTGCCAGCAGTTGGGAACCTAGCGGACCCTACGAGCAGTACTTC. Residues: CASSWEPSGPYEQYF.

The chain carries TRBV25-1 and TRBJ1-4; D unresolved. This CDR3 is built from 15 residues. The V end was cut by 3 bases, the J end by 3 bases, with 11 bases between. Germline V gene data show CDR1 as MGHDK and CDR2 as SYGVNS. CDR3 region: CASSDPRAANEKLFF. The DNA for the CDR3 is TGTGCCAGCAGTGACCCTCGGGCCGCTAATGAAAAACTGTTTTTT.

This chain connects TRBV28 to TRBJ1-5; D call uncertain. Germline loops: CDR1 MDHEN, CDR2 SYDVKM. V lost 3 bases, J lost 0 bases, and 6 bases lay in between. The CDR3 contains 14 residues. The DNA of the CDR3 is TGTGCCAGCAGTTTTCAGAATAGCAATCAGCCCCAGCATTTT. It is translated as CASSFQNSNQPQHF.

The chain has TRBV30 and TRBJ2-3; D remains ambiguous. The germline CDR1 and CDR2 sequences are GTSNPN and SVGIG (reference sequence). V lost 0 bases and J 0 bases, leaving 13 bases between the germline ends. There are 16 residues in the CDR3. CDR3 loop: CAWSVGSFSSTDTQYF. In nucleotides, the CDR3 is TGTGCCTGGAGTGTAGGGTCTTTCTCTAGCACAGATACGCAGTATTTT.

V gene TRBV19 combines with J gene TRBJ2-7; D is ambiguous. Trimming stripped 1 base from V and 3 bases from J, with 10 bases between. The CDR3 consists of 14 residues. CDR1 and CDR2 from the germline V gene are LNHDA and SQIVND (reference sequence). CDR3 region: CASSIGSSNYEQYF. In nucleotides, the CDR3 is TGTGCCAGTAGTATAGGTAGCTCAAACTACGAGCAGTACTTC. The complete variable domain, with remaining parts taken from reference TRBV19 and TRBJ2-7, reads DGGITQSPKYLFRKEGQNVTLSCEQNLNHDAMYWYRQDPGQGLRLIYYSQIVNDFQKGDIAEGYSVSREKKESFPLTVTSAQKNPTAFYLCASSIGSSNYEQYFGPGTRLTVT.

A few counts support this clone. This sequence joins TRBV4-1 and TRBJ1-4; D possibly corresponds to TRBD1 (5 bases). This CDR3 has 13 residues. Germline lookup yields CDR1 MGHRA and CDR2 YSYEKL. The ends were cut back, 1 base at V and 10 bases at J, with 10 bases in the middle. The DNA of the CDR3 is TGCGCCAGCAGCCAAGCGAATGGGGGAAAACTGTTTTTT. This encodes CASSQANGGKLFF.

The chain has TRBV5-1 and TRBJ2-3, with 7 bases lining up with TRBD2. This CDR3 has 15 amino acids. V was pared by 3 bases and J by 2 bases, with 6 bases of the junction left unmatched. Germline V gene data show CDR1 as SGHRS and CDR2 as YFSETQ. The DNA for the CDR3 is TGCGCCAGCAGCTACGGGGGGACGAACACAGATACGCAGTATTTT. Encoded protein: CASSYGGTNTDTQYF. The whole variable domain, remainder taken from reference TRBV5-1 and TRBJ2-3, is KAGVTQTPRYLIKTRGQQVTLSCSPISGHRSVSWYQQTPGQGLQFLFEYFSETQRNKGNFPGRFSGRQFSNSRSEMNVSTLELGDSALYLCASSYGGTNTDTQYFGPGTRLTVL.

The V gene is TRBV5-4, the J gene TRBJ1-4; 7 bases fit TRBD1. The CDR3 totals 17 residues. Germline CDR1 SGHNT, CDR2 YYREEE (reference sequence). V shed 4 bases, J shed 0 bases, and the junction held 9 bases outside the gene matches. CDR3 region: CASSAGTAGATNEKLFF. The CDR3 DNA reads TGTGCCAGCAGCGCGGGGACAGCTGGAGCAACTAATGAAAAACTGTTTTTT. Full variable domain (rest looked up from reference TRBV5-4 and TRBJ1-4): ETGVTQSPTHLIKTRGQQVTLRCSSQSGHNTVSWYQQALGQGPQFIFQYYREEENGRGNFPPRFSGLQFPNYSSELNVNALELDDSALYLCASSAGTAGATNEKLFFGSGTQLSVL.

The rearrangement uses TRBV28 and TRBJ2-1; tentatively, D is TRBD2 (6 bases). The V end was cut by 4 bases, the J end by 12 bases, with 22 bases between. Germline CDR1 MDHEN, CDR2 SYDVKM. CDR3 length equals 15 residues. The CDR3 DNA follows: TGTGCCAGCAGTTGGCCAGGGCCGGGGGAGGACGGGCAGTTCTTC. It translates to CASSWPGPGEDGQFF. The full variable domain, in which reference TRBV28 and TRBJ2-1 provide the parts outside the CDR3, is DVKVTQSSRYLVKRTGEKVFLECVQDMDHENMFWYRQDPGLGLRLIYFSYDVKMKEKGDIPEGYSVSREKKERFSLILESASTNQTSMYLCASSWPGPGEDGQFFGPGTRLTVL.

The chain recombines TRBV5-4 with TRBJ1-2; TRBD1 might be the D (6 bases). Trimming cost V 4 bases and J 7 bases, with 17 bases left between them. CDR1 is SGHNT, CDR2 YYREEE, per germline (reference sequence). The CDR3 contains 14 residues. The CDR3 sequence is CASSELKQGLGYTF. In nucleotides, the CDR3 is TGTGCCAGCAGCGAACTTAAACAGGGTCTTGGCTACACCTTC.

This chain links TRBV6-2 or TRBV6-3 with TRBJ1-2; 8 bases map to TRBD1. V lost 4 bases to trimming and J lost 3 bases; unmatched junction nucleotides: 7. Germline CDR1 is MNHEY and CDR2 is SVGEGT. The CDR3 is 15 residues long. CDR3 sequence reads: CASSFLTGEDYGYTF. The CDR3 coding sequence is TGTGCCAGCAGTTTCCTGACAGGGGAAGACTATGGCTACACCTTC.

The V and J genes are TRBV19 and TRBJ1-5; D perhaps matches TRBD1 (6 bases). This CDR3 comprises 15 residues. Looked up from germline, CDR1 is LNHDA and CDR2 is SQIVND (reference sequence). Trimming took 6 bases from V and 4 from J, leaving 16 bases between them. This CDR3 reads CASRTSRGANQPQHF. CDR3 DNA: TGTGCCAGTAGGACGTCAAGGGGGGCGAATCAGCCCCAGCATTTT.

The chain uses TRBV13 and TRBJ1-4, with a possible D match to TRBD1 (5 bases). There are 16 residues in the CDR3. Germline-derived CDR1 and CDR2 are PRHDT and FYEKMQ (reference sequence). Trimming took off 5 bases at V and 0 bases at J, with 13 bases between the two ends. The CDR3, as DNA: TGTGCCAGCAGCAACCGACGGGGGGCAACTAATGAAAAACTGTTTTTT. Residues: CASSNRRGATNEKLFF.

In DNA, the CDR3 is TGCGCCAGCAGCGCGGACAGCGAGGAGCAGTACTTC. Residues: CASSADSEEQYF. The chain carries TRBV5-1 and TRBJ2-7; D possibly corresponds to TRBD1 (6 bases). Between the trimmed V and J ends, which lost 4 bases and 7 bases, there was a span of 12 bases. Germline loops: CDR1 SGHRS, CDR2 YFSETQ. This CDR3 has 12 amino acids.